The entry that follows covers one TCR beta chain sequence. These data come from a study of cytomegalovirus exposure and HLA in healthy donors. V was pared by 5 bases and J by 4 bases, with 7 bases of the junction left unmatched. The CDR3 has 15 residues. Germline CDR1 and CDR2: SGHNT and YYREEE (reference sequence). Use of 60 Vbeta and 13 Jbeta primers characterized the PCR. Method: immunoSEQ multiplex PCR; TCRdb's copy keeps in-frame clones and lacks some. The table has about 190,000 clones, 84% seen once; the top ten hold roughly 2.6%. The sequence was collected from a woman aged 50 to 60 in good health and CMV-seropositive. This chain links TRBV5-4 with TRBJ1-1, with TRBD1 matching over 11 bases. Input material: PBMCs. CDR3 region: CASRSAGTGGTEAFF. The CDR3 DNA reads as TGTGCCAGCAGAAGTGCCGGGACAGGGGGCACTGAAGCTTTCTTT.